The 27 T cell receptor beta chains reported below all come from one sample, sequenced in a study of blood T cell repertoires in COVID-19. Some clones are missing from TCRdb's copy, which holds only in-frame ones; the method was immunoSEQ multiplex PCR. The sample lists 60,000 to 75,000 clones; more than 55% were seen once. The sequencing sample was made of PBMCs or T cells enriched from blood (not recorded which). The receptors were sampled from an older woman who had been exposed to COVID-19.

This clone has only one observation. J is TRBJ2-4 and V is TRBV5-1; the match to TRBD1 covers 7 bases. Trimming cost V 4 bases and J 2 bases; bases outside gene matches: 3. The CDR3 runs to 14 residues. Per germline, CDR1 SGHRS and CDR2 YFSETQ. The DNA of the CDR3 is TGCGCCAGCAGCGCAGGGGGAACCAAAAACATTCAGTACTTC. It is translated as CASSAGGTKNIQYF.

This chain uses TRBV5-4 with TRBJ2-6; no definite D call. The length of the CDR3 is 16 residues. With 2 bases removed from V and 0 bases from J, the gap between germline ends came to 9 bases. Germline V lookup: CDR1 SGHNT, CDR2 YYREEE (reference sequence). CDR3 in amino acids: CASSFPSYSGANVLTF. The CDR3 DNA is TGTGCCAGCAGCTTCCCGTCCTACTCTGGGGCCAACGTCCTGACTTTC.

This clone was seen a handful of times. The V gene is TRBV15, the J gene TRBJ2-2; D unresolved. There are 16 residues in the CDR3. CDR1 and CDR2 (germline): LNHNV, YYDKDF (reference sequence). V lost 0 bases, J lost 7 bases, and 15 bases lay in between. The DNA for the CDR3 is TGTGCCACCAGCAGAGAAGGATCGAAGCGTGTCGGGGAGCTGTTTTTT. Its protein is CATSREGSKRVGELFF.

This clone has more than one count but fewer than ten. The genes are TRBV7-8 and TRBJ2-2, with 14 bases fitting TRBD2. Germline values: CDR1 SGHVS, CDR2 FQNEAQ. CDR3 length equals 19 residues. With 7 bases clipped from V and 4 bases from J, the junction kept 14 bases outside the gene matches. As DNA, the CDR3 is TGTGCCAGCAAGCCGGGAACCGGGACTAGCGGGAGAGGCACCGGGGAGCTGTTTTTT. It translates to CASKPGTGTSGRGTGELFF. Filled out from reference TRBV7-8 and TRBJ2-2, the complete variable domain reads GAGVSQSPRYKVAKRGQDVALRCDPISGHVSLFWYQQALGQGPEFLTYFQNEAQLDKSGLPSDRFFAERPEGSVSTLKIQRTQQEDSAVYLCASKPGTGTSGRGTGELFFGEGSRLTVL.

The chain employs TRBV19 and TRBJ1-1, with D perhaps matching TRBD1 (6 bases). V gave up 6 bases and J gave up 2 bases, with 13 bases separating them. There are 14 residues in the CDR3. Germline V lookup: CDR1 LNHDA, CDR2 SQIVND (reference sequence). The CDR3 protein is CASRPRGRNTEAFF. The CDR3 DNA reads as TGTGCCAGTAGGCCCAGGGGACGTAACACTGAAGCTTTCTTT.

This clone came up a few times. The chain joins TRBV2 to TRBJ1-4, with D unresolved. V shed 7 bases and J shed 7 bases, with 10 bases lying between them. The CDR3 consists of 12 residues. CDR1 and CDR2 from the germline V gene are SNHLY and FYNNEI. CDR3 nucleotide sequence: TGTGCCAGCAACGGCGGAGGTGAAAAACTGTTTTTT. This translates into CASNGGGEKLFF.

This clone was seen only a few times. The rearrangement uses TRBV2 and TRBJ1-1, with 12 bases aligning to TRBD1. In germline, CDR1 is SNHLY, CDR2 FYNNEI. The V and J ends lost 5 bases and 4 bases, in that order; junction bases with no gene match: 2. The CDR3 extends over 14 amino acids. CDR3 amino acids: CASSPGQGATEAFF. The CDR3 bases are TGTGCCAGCAGTCCGGGACAGGGGGCCACTGAAGCTTTCTTT.

The chain combines TRBV27 with TRBJ1-4; possible D gene TRBD1, 5 bases. Trimming left V 4 bases short and J 7 bases short, with 10 bases between. This CDR3 is built from 13 residues. CDR1 MNHEY and CDR2 SMNVEV come from the germline V gene (reference sequence). CDR3 loop: CASSSQGTEKLFF. The CDR3 DNA is TGTGCCAGCAGTTCTCAGGGAACTGAAAAACTGTTTTTT.

The rearrangement joins TRBV28 to TRBJ1-2; D is possibly TRBD1 (6 bases). The germline V and J ends were trimmed by 10 bases and 8 bases, with 20 bases remaining between them. The CDR3 is made up of 13 amino acids. Germline V gene data show CDR1 as MDHEN and CDR2 as SYDVKM. The CDR3 sequence is CATAEKTGEGYTF. CDR3 coding DNA: TGTGCCACCGCGGAAAAGACAGGAGAAGGCTACACCTTC.

The chain has TRBV3-1 (or the pseudogene TRBV3-2) and TRBJ2-7, with D maybe TRBD2 (5 bases). Trimming shortened V by 5 bases and J by 1 base, and 12 bases separated the two germline ends. Per the germline V gene, CDR1 is LGHDT and CDR2 is YNNKEL (reference sequence). The CDR3 spans 14 residues. For the CDR3, the DNA is TGTGCCAGCAGCAAGAGCCGGGGTTCCTACGAGCAGTACTTC. It specifies CASSKSRGSYEQYF.

This chain connects TRBV28 to TRBJ1-4; TRBD1 matches 9 bases. The V gene end was trimmed by 6 bases and the J gene end by 3 bases; junction bases not matched to a gene: 11. Per germline, CDR1 MDHEN and CDR2 SYDVKM. The CDR3 sequence is 17 residues long. CDR3 DNA: TGTGCCAGCAGAACCCAGACAGGGGGTCCGGCTAATGAAAAACTGTTTTTT. It specifies CASRTQTGGPANEKLFF.

The genes are TRBV29-1 and TRBJ1-2; 8 bases fit TRBD1. V gave up 5 bases and J gave up 7 bases; unmatched junction bases: 6. The germline V gene has CDR1 SQVTM and CDR2 ANQGSEA. The CDR3 spans 12 residues. CDR3 region: CSVWTGLIGYTF. DNA for the CDR3: TGCAGCGTTTGGACAGGGCTGATTGGCTACACCTTC.

This clone was recorded a few times. The chain links TRBV7-9 to TRBJ1-2, with 7 bases lining up with TRBD1. This CDR3 is 15 amino acids long. Per the germline V gene, CDR1 is SEHNR and CDR2 is FQNEAQ (reference sequence). The junction had 14 bases not matched to a gene; V was cut back by 5 bases and J by 8 bases. The CDR3 is CASSGRQGIAWGYTF. The DNA for the CDR3 is TGTGCCAGCAGCGGCCGACAGGGAATTGCCTGGGGCTACACCTTC.

This chain uses TRBV9 with TRBJ1-6; D is perhaps TRBD1 (5 bases). Germline loops: CDR1 SGDLS, CDR2 YYNGEE. V gave up 0 bases and J gave up 8 bases, with 15 bases separating them. The length of the CDR3 is 16 residues. The DNA of the CDR3 is TGTGCCAGCAGCGTAGAAGGCAGCCCCAGGGATTCACCCCTCCACTTT. It translates to CASSVEGSPRDSPLHF. Together with reference TRBV9 and TRBJ1-6, the CDR3 gives the full variable domain: DSGVTQTPKHLITATGQRVTLRCSPRSGDLSVYWYQQSLDQGLQFLIQYYNGEERAKGNILERFSAQQFPDLHSELNLSSLELGDSALYFCASSVEGSPRDSPLHFGNGTRLTVT.

This sequence joins TRBV5-1 and TRBJ2-3, with 12 nucleotides matching TRBD2. The germline V gene has CDR1 SGHRS and CDR2 YFSETQ. The trim removed 4 bases at V and 5 bases at J, leaving 8 bases unmatched. The CDR3 length is 16 residues. In DNA, the CDR3 is TGCGCCAGCAGCGGAGCGACTAGCGGGGGACGAGATACGCAGTATTTT. Its protein is CASSGATSGGRDTQYF.

The chain carries TRBV3-1 (or the pseudogene TRBV3-2) and TRBJ1-3; a weak D match, TRBD1 (6 bases). Trimming removed 1 base from V and 3 bases from J, with 10 bases in between. The CDR3 extends over 15 amino acids. Germline V gene lookup returns CDR1 LGHDT and CDR2 YNNKEL (reference sequence). The CDR3 DNA sequence: TGTGCCAGCAGCCAAGCTCGGACAGATGGAAACACCATATATTTT. It specifies CASSQARTDGNTIYF.

In this sample, this clone is medium-sized. The gene calls are TRBV27 and TRBJ2-3; TRBD2 agrees at 7 bases. CDR1 and CDR2 from the germline V gene are MNHEY and SMNVEV (reference sequence). The CDR3 extends over 16 amino acids. The junction had 8 bases not matched to a gene; V was cut back by 3 bases and J by 2 bases. The CDR3 protein is CASSLYSGFSTDTQYF. CDR3 sequence (DNA): TGTGCCAGCAGTTTGTATAGCGGGTTTTCCACAGATACGCAGTATTTT.

This clone was counted once. This chain connects TRBV5-5 to TRBJ2-3; D not resolved. This CDR3 is built from 12 residues. Looked up from germline, CDR1 is SGHKS and CDR2 is YYEKEE (reference sequence). V was shortened by 1 base and J by 6 bases, with 6 bases between the two germline ends. The CDR3 protein is CASSLIRDTQYF. The DNA of the CDR3 is TGTGCCAGCAGCTTGATCCGGGATACGCAGTATTTT.

This chain uses TRBV6-6 with TRBJ2-5; D uncertain. Trimming left V 5 bases short and J 5 bases short, with 6 bases between. CDR1 is MNHNY and CDR2 is SVGAGI in the germline V gene (reference sequence). The CDR3 loop spans 11 amino acids. CDR3 nucleotide sequence: TGTGCCAGCAGTCCTAGGGAGACCCAGTACTTC. Its translation: CASSPRETQYF.

This clone has only a few counts. The rearrangement uses TRBV25-1 and TRBJ1-1, with no clear D. The CDR3 runs to 15 residues. The V end was cut by 6 bases, the J end by 0 bases, with 14 bases between. The germline V gene encodes CDR1 MGHDK and CDR2 SYGVNS. CDR3 in amino acids: CASRAPGYLNTEAFF. Here the CDR3 DNA reads TGTGCCAGCAGAGCCCCCGGGTATTTGAACACTGAAGCTTTCTTT.

This chain connects TRBV28 to TRBJ1-6, with D maybe TRBD1 (5 bases). CDR1 is MDHEN, CDR2 SYDVKM, per germline. Trimming stripped 7 bases from V and 8 bases from J, with 9 bases between. The CDR3 spans 12 residues. Here the CDR3 reads CASIDSHSPLHF. In DNA form, the CDR3 reads TGTGCCAGCATCGACAGTCATTCACCCCTCCACTTT.

This clone came up many times. The chain has TRBV7-8 and TRBJ1-5; 7 bases agree with TRBD1. The V gene end was trimmed by 5 bases and the J gene end by 4 bases; junction bases not matched to a gene: 8. There are 15 residues in the CDR3. Per germline, CDR1 SGHVS and CDR2 FQNEAQ. CDR3: CASSLPGQLNQPQHF. DNA of the CDR3: TGTGCCAGCAGCCTCCCGGGACAGCTAAATCAGCCCCAGCATTTT.

This clone was found once. The J gene is TRBJ1-2, the V gene TRBV19, with a tentative D call TRBD1 (5 bases). The V gene's germline CDR1 is LNHDA and CDR2 SQIVND (reference sequence). Trimming stripped 7 bases from V and 6 bases from J, with 21 bases between. The CDR3 is 15 amino acids. In DNA, the CDR3 is TGTGCCAGTAAACAGAATGGCCGGACGGGGGATGGCTACACCTTC. Translating it yields CASKQNGRTGDGYTF.

The chain links TRBV28 to TRBJ2-1; D is uncertain. Germline assignment: CDR1 MDHEN and CDR2 SYDVKM. V gave up 4 bases and J gave up 0 bases, with 13 bases separating them. The CDR3 extends over 16 amino acids. CDR3 residues: CASSSPTPSSYNEQFF. The CDR3 DNA reads as TGTGCCAGCAGTTCACCGACACCCAGCTCCTACAATGAGCAGTTCTTC.

The CDR3 bases are TGCGCCAGCAGCCAAGATCCGGCAGGTCCAACCTACGAGCAGTACTTC. The encoded protein is CASSQDPAGPTYEQYF. This chain uses TRBV4-1 with TRBJ2-7; D unresolved. V was clipped by 0 bases and J by 2 bases, with 14 bases between them. The CDR3 consists of 16 residues. Germline assignment: CDR1 MGHRA and CDR2 YSYEKL.

The rearrangement uses TRBV28 and TRBJ1-5; TRBD1 matches at 8 bases. The V gene's germline CDR1 is MDHEN and CDR2 SYDVKM. V was pared by 8 bases and J by 1 base, with 7 bases of the junction left unmatched. The CDR3 totals 15 residues. CDR3 bases: TGTGCCAGCGTTAAGACAGGGGAGAGCAATCAGCCCCAGCATTTT. This encodes CASVKTGESNQPQHF.

The V call is TRBV27, the J call TRBJ1-2; tentatively, D is TRBD1 (5 bases). V was pared by 3 bases and J by 8 bases, with 16 bases between. The germline CDR1 and CDR2 sequences are MNHEY and SMNVEV (reference sequence). CDR3 length equals 14 residues. CDR3 protein: CASSFRAGHSGYTF. The CDR3 DNA reads as TGTGCCAGCAGTTTCCGGGCAGGGCACTCGGGCTACACCTTC.